The text below deals with one TCR beta chain. Antigen unknown. A mixed TRB-A/B primer pool amplified rearranged TRB by multiplex touch-down PCR. In TCRdb, the multiplex PCR reads were re-called with MiXCR into one record per CDR3 protein. The top ten hold less than 9% of the sample, which has approximately 3,100 distinct CDR3 sequences, approximately 24% seen once. The data were taken from a study of T cell repertoires in aging, cancer and after chemotherapy. Study overall: Paired samples before and after chemotherapy came from glioblastoma patients receiving temozolomide-based therapy. The study's findings and limits: Healthy donors lost TCR diversity with age mainly through richness, cancer patients through richness and evenness. Age-matched healthy donors had significantly more diverse, less clonal blood TCR repertoires than untreated cancer patients. Across the chemotherapy interval, each cancer cohort showed higher median generation probability, suggesting thymic rebound.

Trimming shortened V by 3 bases and J by 4 bases, and 4 bases separated the two germline ends. This CDR3 spans 11 amino acids. Germline assignment: CDR1 MDHEN and CDR2 SYDVKM. TCR beta rearrangements were amplified from peripheral blood genomic DNA. This sequence originates from a human donor with a solid tumor. Sequencing input: blood. The chain carries TRBV28 and TRBJ2-7; D is uncertain. CDR3 residues: CASSFFYEQYF. Written as DNA, the CDR3 is TGTGCCAGCAGTTTTTTTTACGAGCAGTACTTC.